The 3 T cell receptor beta chains below all came from one sample that was sequenced in a study of PD-L1 blockade in urothelial cancer (dated by TCRdb to about 2017). In the paper's terms, the time point label means: peripheral blood 6 weeks after treatment start. The protocol used for the library was the immunoSEQ multiplex PCR assay. What TCRdb holds here is the immuneACCESS table cut down to in-frame rearrangements. Part of the clones is not present; checked against another copy, under half of the missing clones reflect an unresolved V gene, and the others are unexplained. The sample includes 45,000 to 55,000 clones, with roughly 84% observed a single time. Less than 2% of the sample lies in the top ten. The sample in question was PBMCs, obtained around atezolizumab (anti-PD-L1) treatment. Receptors were obtained from a man between 45 and 60 years old with urothelial cancer.

The V and J genes are TRBV13 and TRBJ2-7; perhaps TRBD1 as D (5 bases). The germline V and J ends were trimmed by 5 bases and 3 bases, with 11 bases remaining between them. The CDR3 totals 13 residues. From germline, CDR1 is PRHDT and CDR2 FYEKMQ (reference sequence). CDR3 residues: CASSPFGHYEQYF. CDR3 DNA: TGTGCCAGCAGCCCCTTTGGACACTACGAGCAGTACTTC.

The V gene is TRBV11-2, the J gene TRBJ2-5, with TRBD1 matching 8 bases. The germline V gene has CDR1 SGHAT and CDR2 FQNNGV. This CDR3 is built from 14 residues. Trimming at V came to 6 bases and at J to 4 bases, leaving 7 bases not matched to a gene. DNA for the CDR3: TGTGCCAGCAGTCCAGCAGGGGGCTCAGAGACCCAGTACTTC. Residues: CASSPAGGSETQYF.

V is TRBV29-1 and J is TRBJ2-2, with D tentatively TRBD2 (5 bases). This CDR3 has 13 amino acids. CDR1 is SQVTM, CDR2 ANQGSEA, per germline. Trimming stripped 6 bases from V and 3 bases from J, with 11 bases between. CDR3 loop: CSVGGTYTGELFF. CDR3 in DNA: TGCAGCGTCGGAGGTACTTACACCGGGGAGCTGTTTTTT.